The rows below give T cell receptor beta chains drawn from one sample of a study of T-cell reconstitution after alpha-beta-depleted transplantation in children. One entry per CDR3 protein, called by TCRdb with MiXCR from the PCR reads. The top ten clones hold over 3.5% of a sample with about 350,000 distinct CDR3 sequences, 10% to 15% of them seen once. Source: PBMCs, taken from the stem cell graft. These receptors came from a human donor who donated a stem cell graft to a child with Fanconi anemia. Each CDR3 is given with its conserved first and last residue. D genes are given only for firm matches. Only some rows state a clone size, as once, few, many or a class for expanded clones.

>TRBJ2-2|NA|TRBV18|few
CASSKENTGELFF
TGTGCCAGCTCAAAGGAGAACACCGGGGAGCTGTTTTTT
>TRBJ1-5|NA|TRBV6-2/TRBV6-3|many
CASSWLGVWQPQHF
TGTGCCAGCAGTTGGTTGGGGGTTTGGCAGCCCCAGCATTTT
>TRBJ1-1|NA|TRBV20-1|NA
CSASGGDEAFF
TGCAGTGCTAGTGGGGGAGATGAAGCTTTCTTT
>TRBJ2-7|NA|TRBV6-1|NA
CASRGAGRDEQYF
TGTGCCAGCAGAGGAGCAGGACGGGACGAGCAGTACTTC
>TRBJ2-7|NA|TRBV27|NA
CASASNYEQYF
TGTGCCAGCGCTTCAAACTACGAGCAGTACTTC
>TRBJ2-2|TRBD2|TRBV5-1|few
CASSLAGVNTGELFF
TGCGCCAGCAGTTTAGCGGGCGTAAACACCGGGGAGCTGTTTTTT
>TRBJ2-1|NA|TRBV6-2/TRBV6-3|many
CASSYLYGNEQFF
TGTGCCAGCAGTTACTTGTACGGCAATGAGCAGTTCTTC
>TRBJ1-4|NA|TRBV5-1|few
CASSRTAGNEKLFF
TGCGCCAGCAGCAGAACAGCCGGCAATGAAAAACTGTTTTTT
>TRBJ2-2|TRBD2|TRBV4-2|NA
CASSSLGGIKTGELFF
TGTGCCAGCAGCAGTTTGGGGGGGATTAAGACCGGGGAGCTGTTTTTT
>TRBJ1-1|TRBD1|TRBV11-2|few
CASSLEGGQLEAFF
TGTGCCAGCAGCTTAGAGGGGGGACAGCTCGAAGCTTTCTTT
>TRBJ1-1|NA|TRBV9|few
CASSFTGVETEAFF
TGTGCCAGCAGCTTTACGGGCGTGGAGACTGAAGCTTTCTTT
>TRBJ1-5|NA|TRBV30|NA
CAWSVTDSNQPQHF
TGTGCCTGGAGTGTAACCGATAGCAATCAGCCCCAGCATTTT
>TRBJ1-4|NA|TRBV3-1|few
CASSQGWLMEEKLFF
TGTGCCAGCAGCCAGGGTTGGTTAATGGAAGAAAAACTGTTTTTT
>TRBJ1-1|NA|TRBV20-1|NA
CSAPGRGVGEAFF
TGCAGTGCCCCCGGGAGGGGAGTTGGTGAAGCTTTCTTT